Following are 24 T cell receptor beta chains from one sample sequenced in a study of beta chain features in type 1 diabetes. Of the isolated RNA, all was reverse transcribed, and so the sequenced material was expressed TCRB transcripts. Here immunoSEQ multiplex PCR was the method, and the copy in TCRdb shows in-frame clones only, minus some. The sample has 400,000 or so clones; 8.5% to 10% are singletons. Points from the study as a whole: All four CD4+ subsets of Type 1 diabetes patients contained TCRB CDR3s that were moderately but significantly shorter.

Their antigens remain unidentified. Sequencing was performed on central memory CD4+ T cells from blood. All receptors derive from a man aged 25-45 years with type 1 diabetes.

This clone appeared many times. The gene calls are TRBV14 and TRBJ2-1; D unclear. V was clipped by 1 base and J by 14 bases, with 12 bases between them. This CDR3 spans 12 amino acids. Germline V gene sequence: CDR1 SGHDN, CDR2 FVKESK. The CDR3 bases are TGTGCCAGCAGCCAAGGAGGATGGGGAAAGTTCTTC. It codes for CASSQGGWGKFF.

Note on this clone: The identical CDR3 is also encoded by other nucleotide sequences in the sample. The chain carries TRBV5-1 and TRBJ2-5; the D is unclear. Germline V gene sequence: CDR1 SGHRS, CDR2 YFSETQ. The CDR3 sequence is 14 residues long. Trimming cost V 4 bases and J 1 base, with 11 bases left between them. The CDR3 DNA reads TGCGCCAGCAGCACCCTAGACATCCAAGAGACCCAGTACTTC. It codes for CASSTLDIQETQYF.

The table lists this clone with a few counts. This chain connects TRBV6-5 to TRBJ1-4; no clear D gene. The germline V gene encodes CDR1 MNHEY and CDR2 SVGAGI. The CDR3 contains 13 residues. The V end lost 6 bases, the J end lost 8 bases, and 13 bases lay between the germline ends. CDR3 in DNA: TGTGCCAGCAGCACAAGGACGGGGGAAAAACTGTTTTTT. Translated, it gives CASSTRTGEKLFF.

This clone came up a few times. The V and J genes are TRBV6-5 and TRBJ2-7, with TRBD2 identical over 10 bases. CDR1 and CDR2 (germline): MNHEY, SVGAGI. V dropped 6 bases and J dropped 7; count of bases not matched to a gene: 9. The CDR3 is made up of 14 amino acids. The CDR3 sequence is CASRTGAGGREQYF. In DNA form, the CDR3 reads TGTGCCAGCAGAACAGGAGCGGGAGGGAGGGAGCAGTACTTC.

This clone was seen at least ten times. V gene TRBV28 combines with J gene TRBJ1-1; unclear D gene. The germline gives CDR1 MDHEN, CDR2 SYDVKM. The V and J ends lost 4 bases and 1 base respectively, with 1 base between them. CDR3 length equals 11 residues. The CDR3 sequence: CASSWNTEAFF. The CDR3 nucleotides are TGTGCCAGCAGTTGGAACACTGAAGCTTTCTTT.

The chain employs TRBV4-3 and TRBJ2-7; 8 nucleotides match TRBD2. CDR1 and CDR2 (germline): LGHNA, YSLEER. The CDR3 contains 17 residues. The junction had 8 bases not matched to a gene; V was cut back by 0 bases and J by 1 base. CDR3 nucleotides: TGCGCCAGCAGCCAAGAATTTTCCGGGAGGGATTCCTACGAGCAGTACTTC. This translates into CASSQEFSGRDSYEQYF.

This clone was recorded a few times. The gene calls are TRBV11-2 and TRBJ2-5; 7 positions agree with TRBD2. The germline V gene encodes CDR1 SGHAT and CDR2 FQNNGV. V was pared by 3 bases and J by 5 bases, with 3 bases of the junction left unmatched. The CDR3 sequence is 13 residues long. The CDR3 coding sequence is TGTGCCAGCAGCTTGGGAGGGAAGGAGACCCAGTACTTC. This translates into CASSLGGKETQYF.

This clone was found a few times. The V gene is TRBV28, the J gene TRBJ2-7, with 9 positions matching TRBD1. The CDR3 contains 13 residues. Trimming removed 5 bases from V and 9 bases from J; junction bases left unmatched: 8. Germline V gene sequence: CDR1 MDHEN, CDR2 SYDVKM. The CDR3 loop is CASSLVGTGRQYF. The CDR3, as DNA: TGTGCCAGCAGTCTAGTCGGGACAGGGAGGCAGTACTTC.

This chain links TRBV29-1 with TRBJ2-1; 9 bases are a match to TRBD2. The germline gives CDR1 SQVTM, CDR2 ANQGSEA. The junction had 11 bases not matched to a gene; V was cut back by 5 bases and J by 9 bases. The CDR3 loop spans 14 amino acids. CDR3 loop: CSVLSSGSQGEQFF. For the CDR3, the DNA is TGCAGCGTTTTGAGTAGCGGGAGTCAGGGTGAGCAGTTCTTC.

V is TRBV29-1 and J is TRBJ1-4, with 7 bases lining up with TRBD1. The CDR3 sequence is 14 residues long. From germline, CDR1 is SQVTM and CDR2 ANQGSEA. V trimming: 5 bases; J trimming: 8 bases; junction bases outside the gene matches: 11. CDR3 coding DNA: TGCAGCGTTACTCCGGGACAGAAATCGGAAAAACTGTTTTTT. Translating it yields CSVTPGQKSEKLFF.

This clone was seen a handful of times. V is TRBV5-4 and J is TRBJ2-1; no firm D call. Trimming took off 4 bases at V and 0 bases at J, with 14 bases between the two ends. The CDR3 consists of 16 residues. Per the germline V gene, CDR1 is SGHNT and CDR2 is YYREEE (reference sequence). The CDR3 spells CASSLSTQSSYNEQFF. CDR3 sequence (DNA): TGTGCCAGCAGCCTTTCTACCCAGAGCTCCTACAATGAGCAGTTCTTC.

The CDR3 is CASSPNGFYEQYF. In DNA, the CDR3 is TGTGCCAGCAGCCCTAATGGGTTCTACGAGCAGTACTTC. The V gene is TRBV6-5, the J gene TRBJ2-7; D not certain. The CDR3 length is 13 residues. Germline-derived CDR1 and CDR2 are MNHEY and SVGAGI. V was shortened by 6 bases and J by 3 bases, with 12 bases between the two germline ends.

This clone has only a few counts. The rearrangement joins TRBV18 to TRBJ2-7; 9 bases map to TRBD1. The V and J ends lost 3 bases and 12 bases, in that order; junction bases with no gene match: 12. Germline CDR1 and CDR2: KGHSH and LQKENI. CDR3 length equals 14 residues. The CDR3 is CASSPGTGYARGYF. The CDR3 DNA reads TGTGCCAGCTCACCCGGGACAGGGTATGCCCGAGGGTACTTC.

The rearrangement uses TRBV11-2 and TRBJ2-7, with TRBD1 matching over 9 bases. With V trimmed by 7 bases and J by 4 bases, 11 bases remained unmatched. The germline V gene has CDR1 SGHAT and CDR2 FQNNGV. The CDR3 contains 15 residues. The CDR3 sequence: CASTRGTGSAYEQYF. The DNA for the CDR3 is TGTGCCAGCACACGTGGGACAGGGAGTGCGTACGAGCAGTACTTC.

In this sample, this clone turned up a few times. V usage is TRBV6-6 and J usage is TRBJ2-3, with 8 positions matching TRBD1. The CDR3 covers 14 residues. The trim removed 10 bases at V and 5 bases at J, leaving 11 bases unmatched. The germline V gene has CDR1 MNHNY and CDR2 SVGAGI (reference sequence). The DNA of the CDR3 is TGTGCCATCAATCAAGAACAGGGGGTAGATACGCAGTATTTT. It codes for CAINQEQGVDTQYF.

This clone was recorded many times. This chain uses TRBV28 with TRBJ2-3; 12 positions agree with TRBD2. The CDR3 has 16 amino acids. The V gene end was trimmed by 7 bases and the J gene end by 5 bases; junction bases not matched to a gene: 10. The germline CDR1 and CDR2 sequences are MDHEN and SYDVKM. CDR3 loop: CASTTPSGRVGDTQYF. The DNA of the CDR3 is TGTGCCAGCACAACGCCTAGCGGGAGGGTCGGAGATACGCAGTATTTT.

In this sample, this clone turned up many times. The J gene is TRBJ2-2, the V gene TRBV4-1; a possible D gene is TRBD2 (5 bases). The CDR3 contains 18 residues. Germline V lookup: CDR1 MGHRA, CDR2 YSYEKL. The ends were cut back, 2 bases at V and 5 bases at J, with 21 bases in the middle. CDR3 sequence: CASSQPRRSGYMTGELFF. The CDR3 DNA reads TGCGCCAGCAGCCAACCCCGACGATCGGGGTATATGACCGGGGAGCTGTTTTTT.

Many counts were recorded for this clone. This rearrangement joins TRBV2 to TRBJ2-2, with no clear D. Trimming stripped 3 bases from V and 1 base from J, with 6 bases between. The CDR3 extends over 14 amino acids. Germline V gene sequence: CDR1 SNHLY, CDR2 FYNNEI. CDR3 DNA: TGTGCCAGCAGTGACTCAGAGAACACCGGGGAGCTGTTTTTT. This translates into CASSDSENTGELFF.

The sample holds a few counts of this clone. As DNA, the CDR3 is TGCAGCGTTGGGACAGGGGGAATGAGGGCTGAAGCTTTCTTT. It translates to CSVGTGGMRAEAFF. The chain employs TRBV29-1 and TRBJ1-1; 10 bases agree with TRBD1. This CDR3 contains 14 residues. The V and J ends lost 4 bases and 6 bases, in that order; junction bases with no gene match: 8. The germline gives CDR1 SQVTM, CDR2 ANQGSEA.

This clone was detected a few times. The chain employs TRBV2 and TRBJ2-5; TRBD2 matches at 8 bases. The CDR3 covers 14 residues. J gave up 11 bases and V 0 bases, and 8 bases lay outside the gene matches. The germline CDR1 and CDR2 sequences are SNHLY and FYNNEI. Here the CDR3 reads CASSEAGLDSQQYF. In DNA form, the CDR3 reads TGTGCCAGCAGTGAAGCGGGACTAGACTCCCAGCAGTACTTC.

Turning to this clone: A much larger clone is a single base away; this may be a read error. The rearrangement links TRBV7-3 to TRBJ1-4; D gene unclear. CDR1 SGHTA and CDR2 FQGTGA come from the germline V gene. V lost 4 bases to trimming and J lost 1 base, with 7 bases between them. This CDR3 region has 14 residues. CDR3 DNA sequence: TGTGCCAGCAGCTGGCTTTTAACTAATGAAAAACTGTTTTTT. Encoded protein: CASSWLLTNEKLFF.

This clone was found many times. The rearrangement uses TRBV29-1 and TRBJ2-3; D possibly matches TRBD1 or TRBD2 (6 bases each). The CDR3 consists of 13 residues. V dropped 4 bases and J dropped 4 bases, with 12 bases sitting between them. Germline-derived CDR1 and CDR2 are SQVTM and ANQGSEA. In nucleotides, the CDR3 is TGCAGCGTTGTACAGGGAGGTGCAGATACGCAGTATTTT. This sequence encodes CSVVQGGADTQYF.

This clone has more than one count but fewer than ten. Mismatch with germline at one junction end may stem from a read error. V is TRBV2 and J is TRBJ2-6; 10 bases agree with TRBD2. Germline CDR1 and CDR2: SNHLY and FYNNEI. This CDR3 comprises 16 residues. The CDR3 bases are TGTGCCCGCAGTGAGCGGGGGGGGGTAGGGGCCAACGTCCTGACTTTC. Its protein is CARSERGGVGANVLTF.

This clone appeared a few times. The rearrangement uses TRBV5-1 and TRBJ2-6, with D tentatively TRBD1 (6 bases). CDR3 length: 16 residues. V gave up 2 bases and J gave up 0 bases, with 9 bases separating them. CDR1 is SGHRS, CDR2 YFSETQ, per germline. Here the CDR3 reads CASSFAGASGANVLTF. CDR3 DNA sequence: TGCGCCAGCAGCTTTGCAGGGGCCTCTGGGGCCAACGTCCTGACTTTC.